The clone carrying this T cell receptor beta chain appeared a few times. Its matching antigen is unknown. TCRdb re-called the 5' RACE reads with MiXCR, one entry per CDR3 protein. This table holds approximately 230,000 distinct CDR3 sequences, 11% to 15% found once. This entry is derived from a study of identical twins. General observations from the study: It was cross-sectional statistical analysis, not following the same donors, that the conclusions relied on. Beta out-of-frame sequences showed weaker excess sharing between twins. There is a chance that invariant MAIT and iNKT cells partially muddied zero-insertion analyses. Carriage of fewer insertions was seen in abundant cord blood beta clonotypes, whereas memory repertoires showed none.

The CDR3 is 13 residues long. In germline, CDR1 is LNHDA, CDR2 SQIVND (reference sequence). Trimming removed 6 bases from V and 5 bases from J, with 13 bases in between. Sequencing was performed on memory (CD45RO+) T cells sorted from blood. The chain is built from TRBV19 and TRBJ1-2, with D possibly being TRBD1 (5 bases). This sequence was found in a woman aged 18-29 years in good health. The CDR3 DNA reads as TGTGCCAGTAGACCCGGGACGGATTATGGCTACACCTTC. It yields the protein CASRPGTDYGYTF.